Given below is one T cell receptor (beta chain) in context. The repertoire was sequenced with immunoSEQ multiplex PCR; TCRdb's copy has only in-frame clones and lacks some. This sample has 100,000 to 150,000 clones, with less than 95% found just once. Per germline, CDR1 SGHRS and CDR2 YFSETQ. The V gene lost 0 bases and the J gene lost 3 bases, with 9 bases spanning the gap. The CDR3 runs to 14 residues. The data stem from a study of control samples from healthy donors and cancer patients. Sequenced input: blood. This sequence originates from a man between 18 and 29 years old in good health. The chain uses TRBV5-1 and TRBJ1-2; no clear D gene. This CDR3 is CASSLGVGYYGYTF. The CDR3 coding sequence is TGCGCCAGCAGCTTGGGGGTCGGTTACTATGGCTACACCTTC.